Described below is a single T cell receptor beta chain sequence and its context. Trimming cost V 4 bases and J 6 bases; bases outside gene matches: 2. Per germline, CDR1 LNHDA and CDR2 SQIVND (reference sequence). The CDR3 extends over 14 amino acids. Method: immunoSEQ multiplex PCR; TCRdb's copy keeps in-frame clones and lacks some. This sample has around 270,000 clones, with around 89% found just once. The sample is drawn from a study of blood T cell repertoires in COVID-19. The TCR was taken from a man aged 30 to 39 with acute or convalescent COVID-19. This chain links TRBV19 with TRBJ1-4; 10 nucleotides match TRBD1. Sequences were obtained from peripheral blood. The CDR3 nucleotides are TGTGCCAGTAGTACCGGGACAGGGGATGAAAAACTGTTTTTT. Amino acid sequence: CASSTGTGDEKLFF. The full variable domain, completed using reference TRBV19 and TRBJ1-4, is DGGITQSPKYLFRKEGQNVTLSCEQNLNHDAMYWYRQDPGQGLRLIYYSQIVNDFQKGDIAEGYSVSREKKESFPLTVTSAQKNPTAFYLCASSTGTGDEKLFFGSGTQLSVL.